This T cell receptor beta chain was observed in a study of T cells after yellow fever vaccination. The CDR3 spans 15 residues. Germline V lookup: CDR1 SGDLS, CDR2 YYNGEE. Trimming left V 0 bases short and J 5 bases short, with 14 bases between. TCRdb passed the 5' RACE reads through MiXCR, listing each CDR3 protein once. Among about 340,000 distinct CDR3 sequences listed, around 12% were seen once. The source was CD4+ T cells sorted from PBMCs, collected 15 days after the yellow fever booster vaccination. The rearrangement links TRBV9 to TRBJ1-1, with TRBD1 as a possible D gene (6 bases). This receptor was obtained from a man aged 18 to 30 who received the YFV17D yellow fever vaccine. This chain's CDR3 is CASSVEGGQPTEAFF. DNA for the CDR3: TGTGCCAGCAGCGTAGAGGGGGGGCAGCCGACTGAAGCTTTCTTT.